This entry describes one T cell receptor (beta chain). No antigen is known for it. This sample was included in a study of T cells after yellow fever vaccination. Whole-study findings and limits: The CD4 compartment and the CD8 compartment contained a small share of clonotypes in common. The secondary response was weaker, and its peak arrived faster, on day 5 versus 15. Post-booster repertoires again held most primary-vaccination clones (about 96% CD4, roughly 88% CD8).

This CDR3 is built from 15 residues. Trimming removed 5 bases at V and 0 bases at J, with 15 bases between. CDR1 and CDR2 (germline): SGHRS, YFSETQ. TCRdb passed the 5' RACE reads through MiXCR, listing each CDR3 protein once. This sample yields 500,000 to 650,000 distinct CDR3 sequences, of which less than 20% are seen a single time; approximately 15% belongs to the top ten. The sequence was obtained from a man aged 18 to 35 who received the YFV17D yellow fever vaccine. V and J are TRBV5-1 and TRBJ2-7, with D unresolved. The specimen comprised PBMCs, sampled 4 to 5 days after the first yellow fever vaccination. The CDR3 region has the DNA TGCGCCAGCAGGGCTTCGACGGCCAGCTCCTACGAGCAGTACTTC. Translated: CASRASTASSYEQYF. Full variable domain (missing parts from reference TRBV5-1 and TRBJ2-7): KAGVTQTPRYLIKTRGQQVTLSCSPISGHRSVSWYQQTPGQGLQFLFEYFSETQRNKGNFPGRFSGRQFSNSRSEMNVSTLELGDSALYLCASRASTASSYEQYFGPGTRLTVT.